These 9 T cell receptor beta chains share one sample of origin, sequenced in a study of identical twins listed by TCRdb under 2016. Receptors were amplified or captured by 5' RACE. Instrument used: Illumina HiSeq 2000. TCRdb reran the public reads through fastp at Q25 and MiXCR, keeping productive beta chains. Merged by CDR3 protein, the rows form single entries marked with the most common genes and DNA. Recorded for this sample are some 570,000 distinct CDR3 sequences; 20% to 25% of them occurred a single time. About 0.5% of the sample belongs to the ten largest clones. These same data were also listed under a study on yellow fever vaccine responses in identical twins.

Sequenced input: CD4+ T cells sorted from blood. The receptors were gathered from a young woman in good health.

J is TRBJ2-1 and V is TRBV5-1, with 7 bases aligning to TRBD1. The CDR3 runs to 16 residues. Germline V lookup: CDR1 SGHRS, CDR2 YFSETQ. V lost 1 base to trimming and J lost 3 bases; unmatched junction nucleotides: 7. The CDR3: CASSLTGTANYNEQFF. As DNA, the CDR3 is TGCGCCAGCAGCTTGACTGGGACAGCTAACTACAATGAGCAGTTCTTC.

This clonotype was recorded many times. The CDR3 region is CASRPRQGGYEQYV. CDR3 bases: TGCGCCAGCCGGCCGAGACAGGGGGGGTACGAGCAGTACGTC. V usage is TRBV10-2 and J usage is TRBJ2-7; the match to TRBD1 covers 9 bases. V lost 8 bases to trimming and J lost 4 bases; unmatched junction nucleotides: 9. Germline CDR1 is WSHSY and CDR2 is SAAADI. The CDR3 totals 14 residues.

This clonotype has more than one count but fewer than ten. The rearrangement links TRBV2 to TRBJ2-1; 10 bases fit TRBD2. CDR1 is SNHLY and CDR2 is FYNNEI in the germline V gene. This CDR3 is 16 amino acids long. The V segment lost 4 bases and the J segment 12 bases; nucleotides outside the gene matches: 15. CDR3 sequence (DNA): TGTGCCAGCAGTGGAGACCTAGCGGGGGCCGGAGGAGGGCAGTTCTTC. Translated, it gives CASSGDLAGAGGGQFF.

This rearrangement joins TRBV15 to TRBJ1-6; unclear D gene. There are 12 residues in the CDR3. The ends were cut back, 1 base at V and 9 bases at J, with 4 bases in the middle. The germline V gene has CDR1 LNHNV and CDR2 YYDKDF (reference sequence). The CDR3 coding sequence is TGTGCCACCAGCAGAGGCCCTTCACCCCTCCACTTT. This codes for CATSRGPSPLHF.

The V and J genes are TRBV6-6 and TRBJ1-4, with a tentative D call TRBD1 (5 bases). The CDR3 has 13 residues. Trimming removed 4 bases from V and 7 bases from J, with 10 bases in between. Germline V gene sequence: CDR1 MNHNY, CDR2 SVGAGI (reference sequence). CDR3 nucleotide sequence: TGTGCCAGCAGTTCCGGAGGGACTGAAAAACTGTTTTTT. It is translated as CASSSGGTEKLFF.

This clonotype has only a few counts. This rearrangement joins TRBV6-5 to TRBJ2-3; 7 bases map to TRBD1. The germline gives CDR1 MNHEY, CDR2 SVGAGI. CDR3 length: 15 amino acids. V shed 2 bases, J shed 3 bases, and the junction held 5 bases outside the gene matches. This chain's CDR3 is CASSYMRGRTDTQYF. The CDR3 nucleotides read TGTGCCAGCAGTTACATGAGGGGGCGGACAGATACGCAGTATTTT.

The chain joins TRBV10-3 to TRBJ2-5, with D perhaps matching TRBD2 (7 bases). Germline CDR1 and CDR2: ENHRY and SYGVKD. Deletions cut 3 bases from V and 1 base from J, with 9 bases between. The CDR3 runs to 14 residues. The CDR3 is CAISDAGAQETQYF. The CDR3, as DNA: TGTGCCATCAGTGACGCGGGGGCCCAAGAGACCCAGTACTTC.

This clonotype came up a few times. This chain joins TRBV6-5 and TRBJ2-2; 10 bases line up with TRBD2. Germline lookup yields CDR1 MNHEY and CDR2 SVGAGI. With 2 bases clipped from V and 4 bases from J, the junction kept 4 bases outside the gene matches. CDR3 length equals 16 residues. CDR3 sequence reads: CASSYASGSPTGELFF. The CDR3 DNA reads as TGTGCCAGCAGTTACGCTAGCGGGAGCCCCACCGGGGAGCTGTTTTTT.

The rearrangement joins TRBV7-7 to TRBJ2-3; D not certain. Trimming shortened V by 8 bases and J by 5 bases, and 8 bases separated the two germline ends. Germline V gene data show CDR1 as SSHAT and CDR2 as FNYEAQ (reference sequence). The CDR3 length is 11 residues. In DNA form, the CDR3 reads TGTGCCAGCGGCATTCGAGATACGCAGTATTTT. This encodes CASGIRDTQYF.